This T cell receptor (beta chain) was sequenced in a study of vaccination and CD4 T cells after COVID-19. Treatment noted: roughly 11-day PBMC culture with coronavirus spike peptide pools or control peptides (ViraFEST assay). Germline loops: CDR1 LNHDA, CDR2 SQIVND (reference sequence). The CDR3 covers 13 residues. V lost 5 bases and J 6 bases, leaving 11 bases between the germline ends. Study-level results: Spike mono-reactivity applied to 304 of 307 vaccine-specific clones detected in convalescent patients.

The Oncomine TCR Beta short-read assay sequenced DNA from cultured CD4+ T cells. One entry per CDR3 protein, called by TCRdb with MiXCR from the PCR reads. This table has about 8,500 distinct CDR3 sequences, 45% to 55% appearing once. As concerns this clonotype: Its antigen is unknown.

This clonotype originated in a human donor who had recovered from COVID-19. Sequencing was done on a sample of CD4+ T cells from blood, cultured in vitro. The chain has TRBV19 and TRBJ1-5; weak D call: TRBD1 (5 bases). CDR3 nucleotide sequence: TGTGCCAGTAGTGAGAGGGGAAGTCAGCCCCAGCATTTT. Residues: CASSERGSQPQHF.